This T cell receptor beta chain was found in a study of blood T cell repertoires in COVID-19. Overall study: Material from acute and convalescent COVID-19 was sourced from the United States, Italy and Spain. Sample material is recorded as cDNA or gDNA derived from T cells, B-cell-depleted T cells, or PBMCs.

Per the study methods: Estimation of nucleated cell counts relied on the amplification of reference gene primers. Method: immunoSEQ multiplex PCR; TCRdb's copy keeps in-frame clones and lacks some. V and J calls and clone size are copied from that table; D and trimming were computed from the DNA. The sample shows about 60,000 clones, approximately 86% of them seen only once. Sequenced input: peripheral blood. This receptor was obtained from a man aged 45-60 years with active COVID-19.

CDR3 in DNA: TGCGCCAGCAGCCAGGCTGACAGGGAGGTTTACGAGCAGTACTTC. Protein: CASSQADREVYEQYF. The chain carries TRBV4-1 and TRBJ2-7; possibly TRBD1 for D (7 bases). The germline V gene has CDR1 MGHRA and CDR2 YSYEKL. Trimming pared 3 bases from V and 4 bases from J, leaving 16 bases between. There are 15 residues in the CDR3.